Below, 5 T cell receptor beta chains from the same sample are listed, as sequenced in a study of human T cells and chemical hapten exposure. MiXCR was run by TCRdb on the RACE reads, yielding one entry per CDR3 protein. The table records about 350,000 distinct CDR3 sequences, about 6% of them present only once. The sample's time point: patch test 2, 6 weeks after DPC sensitization. Treatment noted: therapeutic diphenylcyclopropenone sensitization with weekly scalp DPC. The specimen was whole blood, collected in connection with sensitization to the hapten diphenylcyclopropenone (DPC). These receptors originate from a woman under 30 with alopecia areata. Some clones in this sample may be carry-over from other donors' samples.

The chain recombines TRBV7-9 with TRBJ2-1; D ambiguous. The CDR3 contains 14 residues. Germline values: CDR1 SEHNR, CDR2 FQNEAQ (reference sequence). V was clipped by 1 base and J by 12 bases, with 16 bases between them. The CDR3 loop reads CASSLDGLHQRQFF. The DNA for the CDR3 is TGTGCCAGCAGCTTAGACGGCCTTCATCAGAGGCAGTTCTTC.

The table lists this clonotype with many counts. Its ends do not fully match the called genes, so a read error is possible. The rearrangement uses TRBV5-1 and TRBJ2-7, with TRBD1 matching over 8 bases. In germline, CDR1 is SGHRS, CDR2 YFSETQ. This CDR3 is built from 13 residues. The CDR3 loop reads CASNDGQGHKSSF. The CDR3 nucleotides read TGCGCCAGTAACGACGGACAGGGCCATAAATCCTCATTC.

The table lists this clonotype with a few counts. This chain uses TRBV10-3 with TRBJ2-5, with TRBD1 identical over 7 bases. V was clipped by 6 bases and J by 1 base; unmatched bases: 8. The CDR3 extends over 15 amino acids. CDR1 is ENHRY and CDR2 is SYGVKD in the germline V gene. The CDR3 nucleotides are TGTGCCATCAGGGAAACGGGGACAGCCCAAGAGACCCAGTACTTC. It codes for CAIRETGTAQETQYF.

This clonotype was detected many times. The chain links TRBV20-1 to TRBJ1-2; 9 nucleotides line up with TRBD1. The J segment lost 2 bases and the V segment lost 0 bases, leaving 10 bases of the junction unmatched. This CDR3 spans 17 amino acids. Germline lookup yields CDR1 DFQATT and CDR2 SNEGSKA (reference sequence). CDR3 in amino acids: CSARDRYRGRMNYGYTF. As DNA, the CDR3 is TGCAGTGCTAGAGATCGTTACAGGGGGCGGATGAACTATGGCTACACCTTC.

This clonotype was counted at least ten times. This chain joins TRBV6-5 and TRBJ1-5; D remains ambiguous. The ends were cut back, 6 bases at V and 3 bases at J, with 9 bases in the middle. Germline lookup yields CDR1 MNHEY and CDR2 SVGAGI. The CDR3 consists of 13 residues. Here the CDR3 reads CASSRDFNQPQHF. The CDR3 DNA is TGTGCCAGCAGCCGAGACTTCAATCAGCCCCAGCATTTT.